This T cell receptor beta chain derives from a study of cytomegalovirus exposure and HLA in healthy donors. The length of the CDR3 is 14 residues. CDR1 MDHEN and CDR2 SYDVKM come from the germline V gene. The ends were cut back, 5 bases at V and 8 bases at J, with 16 bases in the middle. PCR used 60 Vbeta primers and 13 Jbeta primers. The protocol was immunoSEQ multiplex PCR, while the TCRdb copy is restricted to in-frame clones and leaves out a portion. The sample has approximately 200,000 clones, approximately 85% seen once; the top ten hold around 2.3%. The clonotype originates from a woman in her forties or fifties in good health and CMV-seronegative. The chain couples TRBV28 to TRBJ2-1; tentative D call: TRBD2 (6 bases). Material: PBMCs. The CDR3 DNA is TGTGCCAGCAGTCCCTCCCCGGGACTGGATGAGCAGTTCTTC. Encoded protein: CASSPSPGLDEQFF.